This section outlines one T cell receptor (beta chain) sequence together with its context. Participants' own reports of clinical history determined their cohort assignment. These data belong to a study of blood T cell repertoires in COVID-19. Background on the study: Whether acute or convalescent, the COVID-19 samples came from the United States, Italy and Spain. Sample material is recorded as cDNA or gDNA derived from T cells, B-cell-depleted T cells, or PBMCs.

TCRdb keeps only in-frame clones here, not all; method: immunoSEQ multiplex PCR. The sample comprises about 190,000 clones, about 84% of which are singletons, and 8% to 10% rests with the top ten. The TCR comes from a woman between 25 and 40 years old who had recovered from COVID-19. Specimen: PBMCs or T cells enriched from blood (not recorded which).

This CDR3 is CASSRGDTQYF. The CDR3 DNA reads TGTGCCAGCAGTCGGGGAGATACGCAGTATTTT. The rearrangement joins TRBV28 to TRBJ2-3; D may be TRBD2 (5 bases). V was trimmed by 5 bases and J by 5 bases, leaving 5 bases between them. Per the germline V gene, CDR1 is MDHEN and CDR2 is SYDVKM. The length of the CDR3 is 11 residues.